These 21 T cell receptor beta chains were sequenced from one sample in a study of T cell repertoires in cytomegalovirus infection. TCRdb re-called the reads with MiXCR, one entry per CDR3 protein. Altogether fewer than 200,000 distinct CDR3 sequences are present, around an eighth being singletons, with the ten largest covering more than 20%. Sample: PBMCs. Source of these receptors: a human donor in good health (CMV status not recorded). Some clones in this sample may be carry-over from other donors' samples.

This clonotype was counted at least ten times. The chain employs TRBV12-5 and TRBJ2-7; 9 nucleotides match TRBD2. Germline CDR1 LGHNT, CDR2 FRNRAP. V lost 7 bases, J lost 5 bases, and 12 bases stayed unmatched. The CDR3 is 15 residues long. CDR3 sequence: CASAHSGGPTDEQYF. CDR3 coding DNA: TGTGCTAGTGCTCACAGCGGGGGGCCCACGGACGAGCAGTACTTC.

This clonotype was seen more than once but under ten times. The rearrangement uses TRBV29-1 and TRBJ2-2; possibly TRBD1 for D (6 bases). This CDR3 is built from 16 residues. Trimming cost V 4 bases and J 0 bases, with 15 bases left between them. CDR1 is SQVTM and CDR2 is ANQGSEA in the germline V gene. CDR3 in amino acids: CSVVLLDSANTGELFF. The DNA for the CDR3 is TGCAGCGTTGTGTTGTTGGACAGCGCGAACACCGGGGAGCTGTTTTTT.

This clonotype was picked up many times. The chain carries TRBV12-3 or TRBV12-4 and TRBJ2-6, with TRBD1 as a possible D gene (5 bases). The V gene lost 3 bases and the J gene lost 2 bases, with 8 bases spanning the gap. The CDR3 is made up of 15 amino acids. The CDR3 reads CASSFRGAGANVLTF. CDR3 DNA sequence: TGTGCCAGCAGTTTTAGGGGTGCTGGGGCCAACGTCCTGACTTTC.

The rearrangement joins TRBV4-1 to TRBJ1-5; a possible D gene is TRBD1 (5 bases). Germline V gives CDR1 MGHRA, CDR2 YSYEKL. The V and J ends lost 2 bases and 0 bases respectively, with 8 bases between them. The CDR3 totals 15 residues. The CDR3 is CASSQIQVSNQPQHF. The DNA for the CDR3 is TGCGCCAGCAGCCAAATACAGGTTAGCAATCAGCCCCAGCATTTT.

This clonotype was seen at least ten times. The chain has TRBV11-2 and TRBJ2-2; TRBD1 aligns across 8 bases. The CDR3 is 19 amino acids. Trimming at V came to 2 bases and at J to 6 bases, leaving 17 bases not matched to a gene. Germline CDR1 and CDR2: SGHAT and FQNNGV. The DNA of the CDR3 is TGTGCCAGCAGCTTATTGAGGGACAGGCCACTGTGGGTCTCCGGGGAGCTGTTTTTT. This translates into CASSLLRDRPLWVSGELFF.

The chain employs TRBV14 and TRBJ1-1; no reliable D call. CDR1 and CDR2 (germline): SGHDN, FVKESK. CDR3 length: 13 residues. V was cut by 5 bases and J by 4 bases, with 11 bases left in between. CDR3 sequence reads: CASSGQARTEAFF. The CDR3 DNA follows: TGTGCCAGCAGCGGGCAGGCGCGCACTGAAGCTTTCTTT. The whole variable domain, filled in from reference TRBV14 and TRBJ1-1, reads EAGVTQFPSHSVIEKGQTVTLRCDPISGHDNLYWYRRVMGKEIKFLLHFVKESKQDESGMPNNRFLAERTGGTYSTLKVQPAELEDSGVYFCASSGQARTEAFFGQGTRLTVV.

The genes are TRBV24-1 and TRBJ2-3; the D is unclear. Looked up from germline, CDR1 is KGHDR and CDR2 is SFDVKD. This CDR3 contains 14 residues. V was cut by 6 bases and J by 0 bases, with 9 bases left in between. The DNA for the CDR3 is TGTGCCACCAGTTACGGCCAAAGCACAGATACGCAGTATTTT. It translates to CATSYGQSTDTQYF.

This clonotype turned up a few times. The chain links TRBV5-1 to TRBJ2-2; no firm D call. Germline V gene data show CDR1 as SGHRS and CDR2 as YFSETQ. Trimming took off 1 base at V and 0 bases at J, with 7 bases between the two ends. The CDR3 sequence is 15 residues long. The CDR3 loop reads CASSLTTANTGELFF. The DNA of the CDR3 is TGCGCCAGCAGCTTGACTACCGCGAACACCGGGGAGCTGTTTTTT.

This clonotype was seen only a few times. V usage is TRBV19 and J usage is TRBJ2-7; TRBD2 might be the D (6 bases). With 8 bases removed from V and 0 bases from J, the gap between germline ends came to 11 bases. The V gene's germline CDR1 is LNHDA and CDR2 SQIVND (reference sequence). The CDR3 is 13 amino acids. CDR3 sequence: CASGRDGSYEQYF. DNA for the CDR3: TGTGCCAGTGGGCGGGACGGCTCCTACGAGCAGTACTTC. The variable domain in full, completed from reference TRBV19 and TRBJ2-7, reads DGGITQSPKYLFRKEGQNVTLSCEQNLNHDAMYWYRQDPGQGLRLIYYSQIVNDFQKGDIAEGYSVSREKKESFPLTVTSAQKNPTAFYLCASGRDGSYEQYFGPGTRLTVT.

The chain has TRBV12-3 or TRBV12-4 and TRBJ1-2; D call uncertain. Trimming pared 4 bases from V and 2 bases from J, leaving 17 bases between. The CDR3 sequence is 16 residues long. CDR3 sequence: CASSSSRTLGNYGYTF. CDR3 DNA: TGTGCCAGCAGTTCCTCTAGGACCCTCGGGAACTATGGCTACACCTTC.

The chain couples TRBV28 to TRBJ2-5, with a weak D call TRBD1 (5 bases). The V gene lost 2 bases and the J gene lost 4 bases, with 11 bases spanning the gap. This CDR3 has 14 residues. Germline loops: CDR1 MDHEN, CDR2 SYDVKM. The CDR3 region is CASSLEGARETQYF. DNA of the CDR3: TGTGCCAGCAGTTTAGAAGGGGCGAGAGAGACCCAGTACTTC. Full variable domain (remainder filled in from reference TRBV28 and TRBJ2-5): DVKVTQSSRYLVKRTGEKVFLECVQDMDHENMFWYRQDPGLGLRLIYFSYDVKMKEKGDIPEGYSVSREKKERFSLILESASTNQTSMYLCASSLEGARETQYFGPGTRLLVL.

This clonotype showed up just a few times. CDR3 sequence: CATSSRTRGNEQFF. CDR3 nucleotides: TGTGCCACCAGCTCCCGGACGCGAGGTAATGAGCAGTTCTTC. The chain has TRBV15 and TRBJ2-1; no clear D gene. Trimming removed 5 bases from V and 7 bases from J, with 15 bases in between. Germline assignment: CDR1 LNHNV and CDR2 YYDKDF (reference sequence). This CDR3 is built from 14 residues. Drawing the rest from reference TRBV15 and TRBJ2-1, the complete variable domain is DAMVIQNPRYQVTQFGKPVTLSCSQTLNHNVMYWYQQKSSQAPKLLFHYYDKDFNNEADTPDNFQSRRPNTSFCFLDIRSPGLGDTAMYLCATSSRTRGNEQFFGPGTRLTVL.

This clonotype occurred many times. The rearrangement uses TRBV18 and TRBJ2-2, with D possibly being TRBD1 (6 bases). CDR3 length equals 16 residues. The germline V gene has CDR1 KGHSH and CDR2 LQKENI. Trimming stripped 1 base from V and 0 bases from J, with 9 bases between. CDR3 sequence: CASSPRGPPNTGELFF. CDR3 nucleotides: TGTGCCAGCTCACCACGGGGGCCTCCGAACACCGGGGAGCTGTTTTTT.

The sample holds a few counts of this clonotype. The chain joins TRBV30 to TRBJ2-2; D remains unclear. The germline CDR1 and CDR2 sequences are GTSNPN and SVGIG (reference sequence). V lost 0 bases and J lost 1, with 3 bases in between. The CDR3 contains 13 residues. CDR3 residues: CAWSVRNTGELFF. The CDR3 nucleotides are TGTGCCTGGAGTGTACGGAACACCGGGGAGCTGTTTTTT.

This clonotype showed up just a few times. The chain uses TRBV12-3 or TRBV12-4 and TRBJ2-5; D ambiguous. The V end was cut by 6 bases, the J end by 3 bases, with 8 bases between. The CDR3 runs 12 residues. CDR3 nucleotides: TGTGCCAGCAGGACACGGGAAGAGACCCAGTACTTC. It yields the protein CASRTREETQYF.

This clonotype was counted ten times or more. The V call is TRBV7-9, the J call TRBJ2-7; D is unclear. CDR1 is SEHNR, CDR2 FQNEAQ, per germline (reference sequence). Deletions cut 0 bases from V and 5 bases from J, with 11 bases between. The CDR3 sequence is 14 residues long. CDR3 sequence: CASSLARSGDEQYF. The CDR3 DNA is TGTGCCAGCAGCTTAGCACGGTCTGGGGACGAGCAGTACTTC. The whole variable domain, filled in from reference TRBV7-9 and TRBJ2-7, reads DTGVSQNPRHKITKRGQNVTFRCDPISEHNRLYWYRQTLGQGPEFLTYFQNEAQLEKSRLLSDRFSAERPKGSFSTLEIQRTEQGDSAMYLCASSLARSGDEQYFGPGTRLTVT.

This clonotype showed up just a few times. The chain joins TRBV20-1 to TRBJ1-1; 8 bases agree with TRBD1. Trimming took 6 bases from V and 7 from J; bases not matched to a gene: 16. The CDR3 is made up of 15 amino acids. CDR1 is DFQATT and CDR2 is SNEGSKA in the germline V gene (reference sequence). The CDR3 bases are TGCAGTGCAACGGACAGGGCGAGGGGGGGGGATGAAGCTTTCTTT. As protein: CSATDRARGGDEAFF.

At least ten counts were recorded for this clonotype. The chain joins TRBV7-2 to TRBJ2-1; TRBD2 might be the D (6 bases). Trimming took off 2 bases at V and 4 bases at J, with 15 bases between the two ends. CDR3 size: 16 residues. Germline-derived CDR1 and CDR2 are SGHTA and FQGNSA. CDR3 sequence (DNA): TGTGCCAGCAGCTTAAGCCGTGTACTAGCTTACAATGAGCAGTTCTTC. This encodes CASSLSRVLAYNEQFF.

This clonotype occurred many times. The V gene is TRBV6-1, the J gene TRBJ2-1; D is unresolved. Trimming took 4 bases from V and 9 from J, leaving 10 bases between them. The CDR3 contains 12 residues. Germline loops: CDR1 MNHNS, CDR2 SASEGT. The CDR3 bases are TGTGCCAGCAGTGTAAGTCGAGCTGAGCAGTTCTTC. Protein sequence: CASSVSRAEQFF.

This sequence joins TRBV5-1 and TRBJ2-1; a possible D gene is TRBD2 (5 bases). The V gene's germline CDR1 is SGHRS and CDR2 YFSETQ. The CDR3 sequence is 12 residues long. V was pared by 4 bases and J by 8 bases, with 10 bases between. CDR3 bases: TGCGCCAGCAGCCCTAGCTTCGATGAGCAGTTCTTC. It translates to CASSPSFDEQFF.

This clonotype has more than one count but fewer than ten. The CDR3 DNA follows: TGTGCCAGCAGCTTAGGAAGGGTAACCTACGAGCAGTACTTC. This codes for CASSLGRVTYEQYF. This rearrangement joins TRBV7-9 to TRBJ2-7, with D unresolved. V was cut by 1 base and J by 2 bases, with 9 bases left in between. The germline V gene has CDR1 SEHNR and CDR2 FQNEAQ (reference sequence). The CDR3 extends over 14 amino acids.